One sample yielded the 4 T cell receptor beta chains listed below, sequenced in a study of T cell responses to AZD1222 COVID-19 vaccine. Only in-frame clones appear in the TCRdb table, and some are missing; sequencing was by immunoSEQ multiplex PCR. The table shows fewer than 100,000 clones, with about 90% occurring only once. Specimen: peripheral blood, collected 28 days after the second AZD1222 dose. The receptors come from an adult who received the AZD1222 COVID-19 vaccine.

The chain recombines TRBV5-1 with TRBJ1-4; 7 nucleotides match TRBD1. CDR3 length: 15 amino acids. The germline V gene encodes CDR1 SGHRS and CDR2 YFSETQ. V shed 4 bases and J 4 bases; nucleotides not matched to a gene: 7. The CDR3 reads CASSGRDSLNEKLFF. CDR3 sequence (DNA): TGCGCCAGCAGCGGCCGGGACAGCCTTAATGAAAAACTGTTTTTT.

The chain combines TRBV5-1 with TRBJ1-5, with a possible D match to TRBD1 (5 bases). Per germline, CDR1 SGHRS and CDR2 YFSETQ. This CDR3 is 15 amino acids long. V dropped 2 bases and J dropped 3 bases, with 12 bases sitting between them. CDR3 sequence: CASSFRGEPNQPQHF. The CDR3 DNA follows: TGCGCCAGCAGCTTCCGAGGGGAGCCCAATCAGCCCCAGCATTTT.

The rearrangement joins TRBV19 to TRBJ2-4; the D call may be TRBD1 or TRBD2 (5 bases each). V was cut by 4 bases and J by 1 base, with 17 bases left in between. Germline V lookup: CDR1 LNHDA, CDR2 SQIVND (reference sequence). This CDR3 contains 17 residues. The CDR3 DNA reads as TGTGCCAGTAGTACCACAGATTTGTGGGGGGCCAAAAACATTCAGTACTTC. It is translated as CASSTTDLWGAKNIQYF.

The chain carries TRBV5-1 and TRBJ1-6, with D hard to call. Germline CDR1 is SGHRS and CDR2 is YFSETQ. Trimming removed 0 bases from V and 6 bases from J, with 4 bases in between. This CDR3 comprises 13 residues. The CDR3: CASSLAGNSPLHF. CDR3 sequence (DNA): TGCGCCAGCAGCTTGGCTGGTAATTCACCCCTCCACTTT.